The T cell receptor beta chain described here comes from a study of CD8+ T cells in alopecia areata. Across the study: Tofacitinib was taken orally by treated patients, and the dose was 5 to 10 mg twice daily. Dosing with tofacitinib proceeded for 6 to 18 months, followed by 6 months off drug. Notes on the study in general: During tofacitinib treatment, many expanded lesional clones remained in scalp and blood.

With regard to this clone: Its antigen is as yet unknown.

The treatment is: oral pan-JAK inhibitor, 5-10 mg twice daily. Lesional scalp tissue (obtained by punch biopsy) and peripheral blood were collected from alopecia areata patients. The germline V gene has CDR1 SEHNR and CDR2 FQNEAQ (reference sequence). The CDR3 sequence is 16 residues long. The V gene lost 4 bases and the J gene lost 0 bases, with 13 bases spanning the gap. As the sequencing template, cDNA was produced by extracting RNA and reverse transcribing it. TCRdb's copy holds only in-frame clones and misses some; the assay was immunoSEQ multiplex PCR. There are around 120,000 clones in the sample; 53% occur only once, and approximately 0.46% lies in the top ten.

This sequence joins TRBV7-9 and TRBJ2-1; D is possibly TRBD2 (5 bases). This clonotype originated in a human donor with alopecia areata. The starting material was CD4+ T cells sorted from blood, obtained at week 4, from a patient treated with tofacitinib. The CDR3 sequence: CASSSASGNSYNEQFF. In DNA form, the CDR3 reads TGTGCCAGCAGCTCGGCCTCCGGGAACTCCTACAATGAGCAGTTCTTC.